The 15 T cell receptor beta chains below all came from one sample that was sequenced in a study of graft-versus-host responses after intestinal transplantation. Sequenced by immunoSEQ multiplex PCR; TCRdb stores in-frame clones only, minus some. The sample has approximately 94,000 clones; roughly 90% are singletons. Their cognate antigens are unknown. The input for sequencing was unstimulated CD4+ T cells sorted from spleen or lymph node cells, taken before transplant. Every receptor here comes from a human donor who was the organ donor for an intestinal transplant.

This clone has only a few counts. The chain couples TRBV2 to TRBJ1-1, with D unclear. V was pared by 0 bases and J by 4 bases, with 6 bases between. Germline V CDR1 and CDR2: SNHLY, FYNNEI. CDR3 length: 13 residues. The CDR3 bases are TGTGCCAGCAGTGAAGCCTTCAGCACTGAAGCTTTCTTT. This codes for CASSEAFSTEAFF.

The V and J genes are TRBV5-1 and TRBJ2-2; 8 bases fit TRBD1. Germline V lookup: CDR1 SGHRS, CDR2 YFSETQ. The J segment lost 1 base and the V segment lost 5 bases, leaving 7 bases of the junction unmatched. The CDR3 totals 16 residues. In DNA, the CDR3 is TGCGCCAGCAGAAAGACAGGGGCTCTGAACACCGGGGAGCTGTTTTTT. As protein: CASRKTGALNTGELFF.

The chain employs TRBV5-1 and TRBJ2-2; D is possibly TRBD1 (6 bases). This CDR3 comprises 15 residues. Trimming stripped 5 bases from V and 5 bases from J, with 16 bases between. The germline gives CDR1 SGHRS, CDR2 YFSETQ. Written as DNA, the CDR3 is TGCGCCAGCAGGACAGGAGGTGAGGAGACCGGGGAGCTGTTTTTT. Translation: CASRTGGEETGELFF.

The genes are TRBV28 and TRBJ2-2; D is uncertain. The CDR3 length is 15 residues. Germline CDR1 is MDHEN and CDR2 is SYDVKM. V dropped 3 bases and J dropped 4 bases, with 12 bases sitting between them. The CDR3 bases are TGTGCCAGCAGTTTTGGACCTCCGAGCACCGGGGAGCTGTTTTTT. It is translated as CASSFGPPSTGELFF.

The CDR3 DNA reads as TGTGCCAGCAGTGTGATGGGAAACCCGACCTACGAGCAGTACTTC. Protein product: CASSVMGNPTYEQYF. The V call is TRBV6-1, the J call TRBJ2-7; D uncertain. Germline CDR1 MNHNS, CDR2 SASEGT. The CDR3 loop spans 15 amino acids. Between the trimmed V and J ends, which lost 4 bases and 2 bases, there was a span of 15 bases.

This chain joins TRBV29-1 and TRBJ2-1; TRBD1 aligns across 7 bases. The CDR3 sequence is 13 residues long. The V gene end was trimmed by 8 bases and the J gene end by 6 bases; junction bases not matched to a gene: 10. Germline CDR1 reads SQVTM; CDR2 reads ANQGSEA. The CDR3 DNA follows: TGCAGCTCCCGACAGGGAGTTTCCAATGAGCAGTTCTTC. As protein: CSSRQGVSNEQFF.

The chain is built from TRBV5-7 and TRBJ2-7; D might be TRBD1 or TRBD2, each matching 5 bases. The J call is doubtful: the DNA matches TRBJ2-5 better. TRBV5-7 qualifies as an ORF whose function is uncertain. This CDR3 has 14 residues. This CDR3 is CASSPGQPKETQYF. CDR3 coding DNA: TGTGCCAGCAGCCCGGGGCAGCCGAAAGAGACCCAGTACTTC.

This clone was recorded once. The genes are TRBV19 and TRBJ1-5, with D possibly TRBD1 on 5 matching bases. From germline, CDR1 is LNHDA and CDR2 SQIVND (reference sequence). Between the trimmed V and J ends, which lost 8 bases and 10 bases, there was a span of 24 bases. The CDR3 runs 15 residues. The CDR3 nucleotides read TGTGCCAGTTGGGGGTATACTAGGGACGGGGAACCCCAGCATTTT. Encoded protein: CASWGYTRDGEPQHF.

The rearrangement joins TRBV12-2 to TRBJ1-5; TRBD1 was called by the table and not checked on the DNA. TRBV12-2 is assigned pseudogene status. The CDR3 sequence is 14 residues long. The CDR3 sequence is CASRPGTGHQPQHF. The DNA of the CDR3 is TGTGCAAGTCGCCCCGGGACAGGGCATCAGCCCCAGCATTTT.

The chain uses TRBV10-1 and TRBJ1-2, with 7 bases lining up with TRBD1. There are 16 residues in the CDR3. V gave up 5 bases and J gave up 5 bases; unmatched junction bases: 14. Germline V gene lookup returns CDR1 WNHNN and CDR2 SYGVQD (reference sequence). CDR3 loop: CASSTGTDPMRYGYTF. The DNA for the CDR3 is TGCGCCAGCAGTACCGGGACAGACCCTATGAGATATGGCTACACCTTC.

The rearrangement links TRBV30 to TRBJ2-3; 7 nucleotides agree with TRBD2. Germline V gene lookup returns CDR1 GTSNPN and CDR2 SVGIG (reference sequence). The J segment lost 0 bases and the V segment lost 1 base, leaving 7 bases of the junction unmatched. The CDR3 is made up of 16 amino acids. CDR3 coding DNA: TGTGCCTGGAGTGGGCTAGCGGAGACTAGCACAGATACGCAGTATTTT. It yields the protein CAWSGLAETSTDTQYF.

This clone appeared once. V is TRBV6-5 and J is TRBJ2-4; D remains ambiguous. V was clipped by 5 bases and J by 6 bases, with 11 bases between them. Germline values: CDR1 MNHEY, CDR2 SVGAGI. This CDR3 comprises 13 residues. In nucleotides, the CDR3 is TGTGCCAGCAGTCCCGCCATCTTAAACATTCAGTACTTC. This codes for CASSPAILNIQYF.

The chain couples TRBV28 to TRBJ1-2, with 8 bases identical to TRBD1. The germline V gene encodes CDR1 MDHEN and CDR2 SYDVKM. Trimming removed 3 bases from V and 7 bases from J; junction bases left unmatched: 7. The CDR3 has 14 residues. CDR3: CASSFGQGRSGYTF. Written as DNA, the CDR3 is TGTGCCAGCAGTTTTGGACAGGGAAGGAGTGGCTACACCTTC.

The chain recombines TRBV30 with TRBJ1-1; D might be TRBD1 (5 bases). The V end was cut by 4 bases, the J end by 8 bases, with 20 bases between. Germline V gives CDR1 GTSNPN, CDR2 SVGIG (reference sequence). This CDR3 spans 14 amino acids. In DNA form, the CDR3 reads TGTGCCTGGACCGCGGGACTACCCGGCGACGAAGCTTTCTTT. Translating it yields CAWTAGLPGDEAFF.

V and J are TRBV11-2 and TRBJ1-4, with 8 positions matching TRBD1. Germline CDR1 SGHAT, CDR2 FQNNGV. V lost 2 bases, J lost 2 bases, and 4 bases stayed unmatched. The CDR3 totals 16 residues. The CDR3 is CASSLQSGGTNEKLFF. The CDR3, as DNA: TGTGCCAGCAGCTTACAGTCAGGGGGCACTAATGAAAAACTGTTTTTT.